This record concerns one T cell receptor beta chain sequence. The target of this receptor is not known. Base quality data are lacking; no much larger clone is found one base away. This sample is drawn from a study of CD8 T cells in Susac syndrome (dated by TCRdb to between 2019 and 2020). About the full investigation: The study used repertoire sequencing to test whether antigen drove CD8+ T cell activation and differentiation in Susac syndrome.

The CDR3 goes from the cysteine to the phenylalanine over 14 residues. Here the CDR3 DNA is all that survives: 42 bases in frame from base 1. Between the V and J ends, shortened by 4 bases and 6 bases respectively, the junction contains 15 bases. CDR1 and CDR2 were assigned from the germline V gene (reference sequence) as LGHDT and YNNKEL. Peripheral blood CD8+ and CD4+ T cells from healthy donors, Susac syndrome patients and multiple sclerosis patients were profiled by high-throughput TCR beta sequencing. Treatment-naive patients with stable or active relapsing-remitting disease fulfilling revised McDonald criteria were used as multiple sclerosis controls. CD8+ TEMRA cells were enriched by FACS, while bulk CD8+ and CD4+ T cells were purified by magnetic negative isolation. Blood was collected in EDTA tubes and processed within 24 hours, with PBMCs isolated through density gradient centrifugation. PBMCs intended for TCR sequencing were cryopreserved in liquid nitrogen and were subsequently thawed in a 37 degrees C water bath. The sorted or isolated CD4+, CD8+ and CD8+ TEMRA cells had a purity of 90% or higher.

On the study overall, not on this receptor specifically: The number of individuals in the TCR sequencing and HLA analysis was recognized as being relatively small.

RNA was extracted with the RNeasy kit and roughly 0.45 to 1 ug was reverse transcribed using random hexamers. The immunoSEQ multiplex PCR assay, covering 54 Vbeta and 13 Jbeta segments, was used to amplify TCR beta CDR3 regions. PCR amplification bias was corrected by using a synthetic template baseline for primer optimization and computational correction. As for the authors' bioinformatics: Reads were annotated to V, D and J genes according to IMGT and were analyzed with immunoSEQ Analyzer, with only productive sequences retained. To calculate clonality, Shannon entropy was normalized by log2 of the number of productive unique sequences and then subtracted from one. For each patient and control, public and private clones were evaluated among the 100 most prevalent clones. Clones were defined as Susac-specific when absent from the healthy and MS cohorts, from approximately 970 published viral clones and from other ImmuneACCESS disease sequences. The public reads were reprocessed in TCRdb via fastp at Q25 and MiXCR, keeping in-frame beta chains. Records with the same CDR3 protein are collapsed into one entry carrying the most frequent genes and DNA. These V and J calls rely on TCRdb rather than the paper's analysis. The sample table lists 90,000 to 150,000 distinct CDR3 sequences, roughly 93% of them with a count of one. Just under 0.095% of the sample belongs to the ten largest clones.

The source is a human donor with multiple sclerosis. The V and J genes are TRBV3-1 and TRBJ1-2; tentative D gene TRBD1, with 6 bases matching. Sequenced material: CD4+ T cells from PBMCs. The nucleotides read TGTGCCAGCAGCCCCACAGGGCCATTTGATGGCTACACCTTC. Its protein reads: CASSPTGPFDGYTF.